These T cell receptor beta chains were read from a single sample in a study of blood T cell repertoires in COVID-19. The table came from immunoSEQ multiplex PCR; TCRdb's copy has only in-frame clones and leaves some out. The table shows fewer than 500,000 clones, with roughly nine tenths occurring only once. Sequencing was done on a sample of PBMCs or T cells enriched from blood (not recorded which). The source is a man aged 25 to 40 who had recovered from COVID-19. The CDR3 runs from the conserved cysteine through the conserved F or W. Each record gives: J gene, V gene, clone size, D gene, CDR3 DNA, CDR3 protein. D genes are given only for firm matches. Only part of the rows carry a size: once, few, many, or a class if the clone is expanded.

j_call: TRBJ2-1; v_call: TRBV19; clone_size: once; d_call: TRBD2; cdr3_nt: TGTGCCAGTAGTACAAGCGGGAGGTACTACAATGAGCAGTTCTTC; cdr3_aa: CASSTSGRYYNEQFF
j_call: TRBJ1-5; v_call: TRBV19; clone_size: NA; d_call: TRBD1; cdr3_nt: TGTGCCAGTACCTCAGGGGGCTTCCCCCAGCCCCAGCATTTT; cdr3_aa: CASTSGGFPQPQHF
j_call: TRBJ2-3; v_call: TRBV27; clone_size: NA; d_call: NA; cdr3_nt: TGTGCCAGCGCAGATCCCCCTTATACGCAGTATTTT; cdr3_aa: CASADPPYTQYF
j_call: TRBJ2-7; v_call: TRBV28; clone_size: NA; d_call: TRBD2; cdr3_nt: TGTGCCAGCAGTCCCCTAGCGGAACTTCCCTACGAGCAGTACTTC; cdr3_aa: CASSPLAELPYEQYF
j_call: TRBJ1-1; v_call: TRBV6-6; clone_size: NA; d_call: NA; cdr3_nt: TGTGCCAGCAGTTACTCGGGGTCCGGAGGAATACCTTTCTTT; cdr3_aa: CASSYSGSGGIPFF
j_call: TRBJ1-2; v_call: TRBV19; clone_size: NA; d_call: NA; cdr3_nt: TGTGCCAGTAGTATGGGGGCCTCCTATGGCTACACCTTC; cdr3_aa: CASSMGASYGYTF
j_call: TRBJ2-2; v_call: TRBV5-5; clone_size: NA; d_call: NA; cdr3_nt: TGTGCCAGCAGGCTACGAACGTCAGGAACCGGGGAGCTGTTTTTT; cdr3_aa: CASRLRTSGTGELFF
j_call: TRBJ1-2; v_call: TRBV3-1/TRBV3-2; clone_size: NA; d_call: TRBD1; cdr3_nt: TGTGCCAGCAGCCGAGGACAGGGCGACTATGGCTACACCTTC; cdr3_aa: CASSRGQGDYGYTF
j_call: TRBJ1-6; v_call: TRBV5-1; clone_size: NA; d_call: NA; cdr3_nt: TGCGCCAGCAGCTTTTCTAGGGAGCCCTATAATTCACCCCTCCACTTT; cdr3_aa: CASSFSREPYNSPLHF
j_call: TRBJ1-4; v_call: TRBV28; clone_size: NA; d_call: TRBD1; cdr3_nt: TGTGCCAGCACCCCCCAAGACAGGGCGAATGAAAAACTGTTTTTT; cdr3_aa: CASTPQDRANEKLFF
j_call: TRBJ2-7; v_call: TRBV28; clone_size: NA; d_call: TRBD1; cdr3_nt: TGTGCCAGTATCCCACACAGGGGGCTTAGCGAGCAGTACTTC; cdr3_aa: CASIPHRGLSEQYF
j_call: TRBJ1-4; v_call: TRBV28; clone_size: NA; d_call: NA; cdr3_nt: TGTGCCAGCAGTCTACAGGAAAATGAAAAACTGTTTTTT; cdr3_aa: CASSLQENEKLFF
j_call: TRBJ2-1; v_call: TRBV28; clone_size: NA; d_call: TRBD2; cdr3_nt: TGTGCCAGCAGTTTGGGGACTAGCGGGCCCAATTCCTACAATGAGCAGTTCTTC; cdr3_aa: CASSLGTSGPNSYNEQFF
j_call: TRBJ1-6; v_call: TRBV2; clone_size: few; d_call: TRBD1; cdr3_nt: TGTGCCAGCAGTTCCGACAGGGATGGTTCACCCCTCCACTTT; cdr3_aa: CASSSDRDGSPLHF
j_call: TRBJ1-1; v_call: TRBV29-1; clone_size: NA; d_call: NA; cdr3_nt: TGCAGCGTTTCCGACCTCGGGGGGAACACTGAAGCTTTCTTT; cdr3_aa: CSVSDLGGNTEAFF
j_call: TRBJ1-1; v_call: TRBV30; clone_size: NA; d_call: NA; cdr3_nt: TGTGCCTGGACTCGGGGAGTAGGGTCACCGGACGCTTTCTTT; cdr3_aa: CAWTRGVGSPDAFF